Shown below are 27 T cell receptor beta chains from a single sample sequenced in a study of blood T cells in healthy people across ages. Sample-barcoded 5' priming and a J-beta primer mix drove a second PCR of roughly 6 to 12 cycles. TCRdb re-called the 5' RACE reads with MiXCR, one entry per CDR3 protein. Seen here are fewer than 800,000 distinct CDR3 sequences, approximately 31% observed once, and the top ten hold approximately 15%. The sample comprised blood. The receptors shown here come from a woman of 80 years or more in good health.

Worth noting for this clonotype: The junction and the germline gene differ at one end; a read error may be behind it. The chain recombines TRBV7-9 with TRBJ2-1, with D possibly matching TRBD1 (6 bases). The J call may be incorrect, as the DNA end agrees better with TRBJ2-7. Germline lookup yields CDR1 SEHNR and CDR2 FQNEAQ (reference sequence). The CDR3 loop spans 14 amino acids. CDR3 residues: CANSPIGQPYEQYF. CDR3 bases: TGTGCCAACAGCCCAATCGGACAGCCCTACGAGCAGTACTTC.

This clonotype was counted only a few times. The chain links TRBV7-2 to TRBJ2-2; 7 bases match TRBD2. V was clipped by 5 bases and J by 6 bases; unmatched bases: 9. Germline CDR1 reads SGHTA; CDR2 reads FQGNSA. The CDR3 is 15 residues long. This chain's CDR3 is CASSPRRGEAGELFF. CDR3 nucleotides: TGTGCCAGCAGCCCTCGCCGGGGGGAGGCCGGGGAGCTGTTTTTT.

This sequence joins TRBV11-2 and TRBJ2-5; 8 positions agree with TRBD1. V dropped 5 bases and J dropped 5; count of bases not matched to a gene: 7. Germline CDR1 and CDR2: SGHAT and FQNNGV. This CDR3 has 14 residues. The CDR3 bases are TGTGCCAGCAGCGAAGGACAGGGTGGGGAGACCCAGTACTTC. Amino acids: CASSEGQGGETQYF. The entire variable domain, with the rest obtained from reference TRBV11-2 and TRBJ2-5, is as follows: EAGVAQSPRYKIIEKRQSVAFWCNPISGHATLYWYQQILGQGPKLLIQFQNNGVVDDSQLPKDRFSAERLKGVDSTLKIQPAKLEDSAVYLCASSEGQGGETQYFGPGTRLLVL.

This clonotype has ten or more counts. The V and J genes are TRBV12-3 or TRBV12-4 and TRBJ1-2; 8 bases line up with TRBD1. The V gene end was trimmed by 6 bases and the J gene end by 7 bases; junction bases not matched to a gene: 4. The CDR3 spans 12 residues. The CDR3 spells CASRGQALGYTF. In DNA form, the CDR3 reads TGTGCCAGCAGGGGACAGGCTCTTGGCTACACCTTC.

The chain links TRBV5-1 to TRBJ2-5; TRBD2 agrees at 7 bases. CDR1 and CDR2 (germline): SGHRS, YFSETQ. The length of the CDR3 is 13 residues. Losses at the gene ends were 7 bases for V and 4 bases for J; bases not matched to a gene: 7. CDR3 protein: CASGPGGGETQYF. CDR3 nucleotides: TGCGCCAGCGGCCCGGGGGGAGGAGAGACCCAGTACTTC. The complete variable domain, with remaining parts taken from reference TRBV5-1 and TRBJ2-5, reads KAGVTQTPRYLIKTRGQQVTLSCSPISGHRSVSWYQQTPGQGLQFLFEYFSETQRNKGNFPGRFSGRQFSNSRSEMNVSTLELGDSALYLCASGPGGGETQYFGPGTRLLVL.

This clonotype came up a few times. The CDR3 DNA reads TGTGCCAGCACCCCGGGGGGGAGGGACACTGAAGCTTTCTTT. Translation: CASTPGGRDTEAFF. The rearrangement joins TRBV28 to TRBJ1-1; D may be TRBD1 (5 bases). The germline CDR1 and CDR2 sequences are MDHEN and SYDVKM. The CDR3 extends over 14 amino acids. Trimming left V 7 bases short and J 3 bases short, with 15 bases between. The full variable domain, rest sourced from reference TRBV28 and TRBJ1-1, is DVKVTQSSRYLVKRTGEKVFLECVQDMDHENMFWYRQDPGLGLRLIYFSYDVKMKEKGDIPEGYSVSREKKERFSLILESASTNQTSMYLCASTPGGRDTEAFFGQGTRLTVV.

This rearrangement joins TRBV6-1 to TRBJ1-5, with TRBD1 identical over 8 bases. The V gene's germline CDR1 is MNHNS and CDR2 SASEGT. The CDR3 is made up of 15 amino acids. Germline trimming cut 4 bases from V and 3 bases from J; bases unmatched to any gene: 5. The CDR3, as DNA: TGTGCCAGCAGTGTGACAGGGGAGATCAATCAGCCCCAGCATTTT. It yields the protein CASSVTGEINQPQHF.

The chain carries TRBV6-6 and TRBJ1-2, with 7 nucleotides matching TRBD1. Germline V lookup: CDR1 MNHNY, CDR2 SVGAGI (reference sequence). The CDR3 totals 13 residues. V dropped 10 bases and J dropped 5; count of bases not matched to a gene: 10. The CDR3 sequence: CATGGGNLYGYTF. CDR3 sequence (DNA): TGTGCCACAGGGGGGGGAAACTTGTATGGCTACACCTTC.

In regard to this clonotype: It may be a read error: a sequence one base away is much more abundant. This rearrangement joins TRBV7-2 to TRBJ2-3; possibly TRBD2 for D (5 bases). The germline V gene has CDR1 SGHTA and CDR2 FQGNSA. The CDR3 runs to 14 residues. The V gene lost 8 bases and the J gene lost 2 bases, with 14 bases spanning the gap. This chain's CDR3 is CASVSRGNTDTQYF. Here the CDR3 DNA reads TGTGCCAGCGTTTCCCGGGGTAACACAGATACGCAGTATTTT.

The chain is built from TRBV12-3 or TRBV12-4 and TRBJ1-4; D gene ambiguous. This CDR3 has 16 amino acids. Trimming removed 6 bases at V and 5 bases at J, with 19 bases between. The CDR3 region has the DNA TGTGCCAGCAGCCGATCCTCCGGGATACCAAATGAAAAACTGTTTTTT. Translated: CASSRSSGIPNEKLFF.

The DNA for the CDR3 is TGTGCCTGGAGTGTACTGAACAATCAGCCCCAGCATTTT. It is translated as CAWSVLNNQPQHF. This chain links TRBV30 with TRBJ1-5; D remains ambiguous. CDR1 is GTSNPN, CDR2 SVGIG, per germline (reference sequence). This CDR3 has 13 residues. The ends were cut back, 0 bases at V and 3 bases at J, with 6 bases in the middle.

The chain joins TRBV20-1 to TRBJ2-7, with D hard to call. The CDR3 has 13 residues. CDR1 and CDR2 (germline): DFQATT, SNEGSKA (reference sequence). V was pared by 0 bases and J by 7 bases, with 13 bases between. The CDR3: CSARETRMEEQYF. As DNA, the CDR3 is TGCAGTGCTAGAGAAACACGAATGGAGGAGCAGTACTTC.

There are a few counts of this clonotype. The chain combines TRBV19 with TRBJ2-3; perhaps TRBD1 as D (6 bases). The germline V gene has CDR1 LNHDA and CDR2 SQIVND (reference sequence). Trimming pared 4 bases from V and 4 bases from J, leaving 21 bases between. The CDR3 loop spans 17 amino acids. The CDR3 sequence: CASSTATATGISDTQYF. CDR3 bases: TGTGCCAGTAGTACCGCCACAGCGACAGGAATATCAGATACGCAGTATTTT. Full variable domain (rest looked up from reference TRBV19 and TRBJ2-3): DGGITQSPKYLFRKEGQNVTLSCEQNLNHDAMYWYRQDPGQGLRLIYYSQIVNDFQKGDIAEGYSVSREKKESFPLTVTSAQKNPTAFYLCASSTATATGISDTQYFGPGTRLTVL.

Many counts were recorded for this clonotype. The genes are TRBV6-2 or TRBV6-3 and TRBJ2-4, with 8 bases aligning to TRBD1. Germline CDR1 and CDR2: MNHEY and SVGEGT. There are 14 residues in the CDR3. Germline trimming cut 5 bases from V and 6 bases from J; bases unmatched to any gene: 6. The CDR3 DNA sequence: TGTGCCAGCAGTATCCAGGGGGCTGGAAACATTCAGTACTTC. This codes for CASSIQGAGNIQYF.

Many counts were recorded for this clonotype. V is TRBV4-3 and J is TRBJ2-3; maybe TRBD2 (5 bases). V was trimmed by 1 base and J by 6 bases, leaving 11 bases between them. Germline V lookup: CDR1 LGHNA, CDR2 YSLEER. This CDR3 has 14 amino acids. CDR3 sequence reads: CASSQGMSGDTQYF. The CDR3 bases are TGCGCCAGCAGCCAAGGGATGAGCGGCGATACGCAGTATTTT.

This clonotype was recorded at least ten times. CDR3: CASSLDLGRIPYEQYF. The CDR3 bases are TGTGCCAGCAGCTTAGATCTAGGAAGAATACCCTACGAGCAGTACTTC. The chain joins TRBV11-2 to TRBJ2-7; D unclear. This CDR3 region has 16 residues. V lost 0 bases to trimming and J lost 2 bases, with 14 bases between them. From germline, CDR1 is SGHAT and CDR2 FQNNGV.

This clonotype has at least ten counts. The rearrangement links TRBV4-3 to TRBJ1-1, with D possibly TRBD1 on 6 matching bases. The CDR3 is made up of 15 amino acids. Germline-derived CDR1 and CDR2 are LGHNA and YSLEER. Trimming removed 0 bases at V and 4 bases at J, with 12 bases between. CDR3 bases: TGCGCCAGCAGCCAAGATAGGTTAGGGGGCACTGAAGCTTTCTTT. Translated: CASSQDRLGGTEAFF.

This clonotype occurred many times. The chain is built from TRBV3-1 and TRBJ1-2; unclear D gene. Trimming cost V 1 base and J 1 base, with 7 bases left between them. This CDR3 spans 14 amino acids. Germline V gene data show CDR1 as LGHDT and CDR2 as YNNKEL (reference sequence). This CDR3 is CASSQGGYNYGYTF. The CDR3 coding sequence is TGTGCCAGCAGCCAAGGGGGATATAACTATGGCTACACCTTC. Full variable domain (remainder filled in from reference TRBV3-1 and TRBJ1-2): DTAVSQTPKYLVTQMGNDKSIKCEQNLGHDTMYWYKQDSKKFLKIMFSYNNKELIINETVPNRFSPKSPDKAHLNLHINSLELGDSAVYFCASSQGGYNYGYTFGSGTRLTVV.

This clonotype was seen at least ten times. The chain combines TRBV9 with TRBJ2-1; 7 bases match TRBD2. This CDR3 comprises 15 residues. The germline V gene encodes CDR1 SGDLS and CDR2 YYNGEE. V lost 3 bases to trimming and J lost 7 bases; unmatched junction nucleotides: 10. CDR3 sequence reads: CASSGTPVGGNEQFF. CDR3 nucleotides: TGTGCCAGCAGCGGGACCCCCGTCGGGGGGAATGAGCAGTTCTTC.

The chain uses TRBV11-2 and TRBJ2-1, with 10 bases aligning to TRBD2. This CDR3 comprises 18 residues. Per germline, CDR1 SGHAT and CDR2 FQNNGV. The J segment lost 4 bases and the V segment lost 5 bases, leaving 14 bases of the junction unmatched. Written as DNA, the CDR3 is TGTGCCAGCAGCCAGGGGGCTAGCGGGGGTGGGGTTTACAATGAGCAGTTCTTC. Translated: CASSQGASGGGVYNEQFF.

This clonotype was recorded many times. The chain recombines TRBV7-2 with TRBJ1-1; tentative D call: TRBD1 (5 bases). With 7 bases removed from V and 4 bases from J, the gap between germline ends came to 13 bases. Per germline, CDR1 SGHTA and CDR2 FQGNSA. This CDR3 region has 13 residues. This chain's CDR3 is CASTPGGVTEAFF. As DNA, the CDR3 is TGTGCCAGCACCCCGGGGGGGGTCACTGAAGCTTTCTTT.

The table lists this clonotype with many counts. The chain has TRBV7-8 and TRBJ2-3; 8 bases are shared with TRBD2. Unmatched junction bases numbered 4, after V lost 0 bases and J lost 2 bases. The V gene's germline CDR1 is SGHVS and CDR2 FQNEAQ. The CDR3 covers 16 residues. CDR3 protein: CASSLAGGGHTDTQYF. CDR3 DNA sequence: TGTGCCAGCAGCTTAGCGGGCGGGGGGCACACAGATACGCAGTATTTT.

This clonotype was counted many times. The J gene is TRBJ2-7, the V gene TRBV20-1, with 7 bases matching TRBD2. With 1 base clipped from V and 3 bases from J, the junction kept 9 bases outside the gene matches. Germline lookup yields CDR1 DFQATT and CDR2 SNEGSKA (reference sequence). CDR3 length: 15 residues. CDR3: CSARVAGLEVYEQYF. CDR3 DNA sequence: TGCAGTGCTAGAGTAGCAGGACTAGAGGTCTACGAGCAGTACTTC.

This chain uses TRBV20-1 with TRBJ1-6; D remains ambiguous. Germline CDR1 is DFQATT and CDR2 is SNEGSKA (reference sequence). The germline V and J ends were trimmed by 4 bases and 18 bases, with 25 bases remaining between them. The CDR3 totals 14 residues. This chain's CDR3 is CSATSPSEPTAPHF. Here the CDR3 DNA reads TGCAGTGCTACCTCCCCGTCGGAGCCGACCGCCCCCCACTTT.

The chain joins TRBV20-1 to TRBJ2-1; TRBD2 aligns across 7 bases. The CDR3 contains 13 residues. The germline V gene encodes CDR1 DFQATT and CDR2 SNEGSKA (reference sequence). V lost 2 bases to trimming and J lost 7 bases; unmatched junction nucleotides: 5. The CDR3 spells CSARPTSVNEQFF. The CDR3 region has the DNA TGCAGTGCTAGACCCACTAGCGTGAATGAGCAGTTCTTC.

The chain uses TRBV4-2 and TRBJ2-5; D possibly matches TRBD1 or TRBD2 (6 bases each). Trimming took off 3 bases at V and 5 bases at J, with 22 bases between the two ends. This CDR3 spans 17 amino acids. In germline, CDR1 is LGHNA, CDR2 YNFKEQ. This CDR3 is CASSQELPGAQGETQYF. CDR3 sequence (DNA): TGTGCCAGCAGCCAGGAATTACCGGGAGCCCAGGGGGAGACCCAGTACTTC.

This chain uses TRBV20-1 with TRBJ1-5, with 8 bases aligning to TRBD1. V was clipped by 0 bases and J by 3 bases; unmatched bases: 4. Germline lookup yields CDR1 DFQATT and CDR2 SNEGSKA (reference sequence). This CDR3 contains 15 residues. The CDR3 loop is CSARERTGFNQPQHF. The DNA of the CDR3 is TGCAGTGCTAGAGAAAGGACAGGGTTCAATCAGCCCCAGCATTTT.